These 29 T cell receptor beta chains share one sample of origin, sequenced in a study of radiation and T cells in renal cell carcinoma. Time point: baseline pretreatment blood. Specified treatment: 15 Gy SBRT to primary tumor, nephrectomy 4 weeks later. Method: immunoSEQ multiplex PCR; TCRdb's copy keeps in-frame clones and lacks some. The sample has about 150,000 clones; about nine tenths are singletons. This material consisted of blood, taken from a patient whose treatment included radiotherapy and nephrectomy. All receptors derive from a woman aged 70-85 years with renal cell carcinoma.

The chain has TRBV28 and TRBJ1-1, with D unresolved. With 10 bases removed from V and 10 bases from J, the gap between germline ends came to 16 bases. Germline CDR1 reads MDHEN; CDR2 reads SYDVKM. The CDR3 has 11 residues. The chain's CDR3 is CATGLREIAFF. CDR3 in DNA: TGTGCCACGGGGTTGCGGGAGATAGCTTTCTTT.

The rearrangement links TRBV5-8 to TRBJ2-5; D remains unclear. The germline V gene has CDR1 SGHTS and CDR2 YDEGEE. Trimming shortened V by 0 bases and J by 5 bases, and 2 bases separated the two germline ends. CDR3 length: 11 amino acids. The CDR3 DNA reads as TGTGCCAGCAGCTTGGTGGAGACCCAGTACTTC. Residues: CASSLVETQYF.

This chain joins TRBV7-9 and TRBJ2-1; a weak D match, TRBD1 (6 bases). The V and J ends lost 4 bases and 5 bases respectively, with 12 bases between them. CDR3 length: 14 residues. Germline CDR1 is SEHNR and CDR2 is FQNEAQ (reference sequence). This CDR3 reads CASSSSHRDNEQFF. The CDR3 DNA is TGTGCCAGCAGCTCGTCCCACAGGGACAATGAGCAGTTCTTC.

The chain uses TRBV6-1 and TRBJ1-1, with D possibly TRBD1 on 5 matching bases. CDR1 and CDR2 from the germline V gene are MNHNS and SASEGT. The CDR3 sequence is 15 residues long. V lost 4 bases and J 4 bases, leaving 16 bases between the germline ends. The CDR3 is CASSGALFRVTEAFF. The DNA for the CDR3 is TGTGCCAGCAGTGGAGCCCTTTTCAGGGTCACTGAAGCTTTCTTT.

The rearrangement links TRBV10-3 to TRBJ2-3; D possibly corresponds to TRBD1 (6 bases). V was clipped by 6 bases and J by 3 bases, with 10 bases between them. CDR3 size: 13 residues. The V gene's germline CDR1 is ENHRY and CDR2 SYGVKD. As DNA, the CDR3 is TGTGCCATCAGCAGGGGAGAGACAGATACGCAGTATTTT. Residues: CAISRGETDTQYF.

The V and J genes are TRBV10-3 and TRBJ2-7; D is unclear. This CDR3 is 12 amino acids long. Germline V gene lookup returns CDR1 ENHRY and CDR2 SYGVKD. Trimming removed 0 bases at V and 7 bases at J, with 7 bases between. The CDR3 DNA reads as TGTGCCATCAGTGAGTCGGAGATAGAGCAGTACTTC. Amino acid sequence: CAISESEIEQYF.

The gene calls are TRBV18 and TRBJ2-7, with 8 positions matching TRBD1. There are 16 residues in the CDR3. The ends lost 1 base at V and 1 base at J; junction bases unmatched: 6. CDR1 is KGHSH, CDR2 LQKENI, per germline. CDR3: CASSPRLGQGSYEQYF. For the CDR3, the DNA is TGTGCCAGCTCACCACGTCTAGGACAGGGATCCTACGAGCAGTACTTC.

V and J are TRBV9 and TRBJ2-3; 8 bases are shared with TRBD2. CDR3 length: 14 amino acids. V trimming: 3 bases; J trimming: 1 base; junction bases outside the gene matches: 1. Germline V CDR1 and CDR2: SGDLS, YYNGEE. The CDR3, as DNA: TGTGCCAGCAGCGAGACTAGCGGCACAGATACGCAGTATTTT. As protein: CASSETSGTDTQYF.

The CDR3 sequence is CASSPEGGETQYF. The DNA for the CDR3 is TGTGCCAGTAGCCCCGAGGGAGGAGAGACCCAGTACTTC. This chain joins TRBV19 and TRBJ2-5; TRBD2 is a possible D gene (6 bases). CDR3 length equals 13 residues. Germline V gene lookup returns CDR1 LNHDA and CDR2 SQIVND (reference sequence). V lost 6 bases and J 4 bases, leaving 12 bases between the germline ends.

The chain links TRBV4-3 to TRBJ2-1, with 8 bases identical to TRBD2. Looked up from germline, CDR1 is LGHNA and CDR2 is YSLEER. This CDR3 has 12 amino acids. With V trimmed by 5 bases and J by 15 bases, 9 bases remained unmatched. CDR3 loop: CASSSGGGVPFF. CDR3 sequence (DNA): TGCGCCAGCAGCTCGGGAGGGGGTGTCCCGTTCTTC.

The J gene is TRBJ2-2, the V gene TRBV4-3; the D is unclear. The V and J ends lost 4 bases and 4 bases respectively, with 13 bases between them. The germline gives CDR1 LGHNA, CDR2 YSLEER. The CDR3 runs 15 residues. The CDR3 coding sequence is TGCGCCAGCAGCCGACTCTCGAGCGCCACCGGGGAGCTGTTTTTT. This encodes CASSRLSSATGELFF.

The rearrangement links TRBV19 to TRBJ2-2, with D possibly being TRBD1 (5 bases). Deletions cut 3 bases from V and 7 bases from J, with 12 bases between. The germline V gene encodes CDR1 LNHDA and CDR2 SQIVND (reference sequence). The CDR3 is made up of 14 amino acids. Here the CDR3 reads CASSMLGRVGELFF. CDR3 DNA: TGTGCCAGTAGTATGTTGGGCAGGGTCGGGGAGCTGTTTTTT.

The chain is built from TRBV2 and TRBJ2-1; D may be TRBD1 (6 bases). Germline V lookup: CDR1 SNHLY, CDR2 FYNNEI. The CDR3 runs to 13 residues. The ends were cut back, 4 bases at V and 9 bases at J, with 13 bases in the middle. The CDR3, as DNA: TGTGCCAGCAGTGTGACAGGATTAGTTGAGCAGTTCTTC. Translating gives CASSVTGLVEQFF.

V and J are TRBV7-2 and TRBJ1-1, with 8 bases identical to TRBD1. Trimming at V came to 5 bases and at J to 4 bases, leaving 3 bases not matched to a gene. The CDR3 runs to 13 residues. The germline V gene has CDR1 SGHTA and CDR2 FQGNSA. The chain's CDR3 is CASSTTGGTEAFF. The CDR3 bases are TGTGCCAGCAGCACTACAGGGGGCACTGAAGCTTTCTTT.

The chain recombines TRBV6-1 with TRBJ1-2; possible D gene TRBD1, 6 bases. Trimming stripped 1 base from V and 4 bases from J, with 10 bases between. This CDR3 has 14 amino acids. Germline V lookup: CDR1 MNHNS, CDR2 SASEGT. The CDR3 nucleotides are TGTGCCAGCAGTGAAGGTCTGGGGGCCTATGGCTACACCTTC. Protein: CASSEGLGAYGYTF.

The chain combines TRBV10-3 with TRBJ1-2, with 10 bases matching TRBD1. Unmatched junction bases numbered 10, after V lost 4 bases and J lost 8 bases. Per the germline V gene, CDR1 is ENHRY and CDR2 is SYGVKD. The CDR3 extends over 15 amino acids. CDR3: CAISGRIDRGQGYTF. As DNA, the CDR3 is TGTGCCATCAGTGGTAGGATAGACAGGGGGCAAGGCTACACCTTC.

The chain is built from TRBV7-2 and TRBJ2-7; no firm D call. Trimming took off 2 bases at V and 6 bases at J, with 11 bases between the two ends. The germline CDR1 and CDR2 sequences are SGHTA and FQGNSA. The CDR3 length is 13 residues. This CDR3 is CASSLWESGEQYF. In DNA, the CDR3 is TGTGCCAGCAGCTTATGGGAATCCGGCGAGCAGTACTTC.

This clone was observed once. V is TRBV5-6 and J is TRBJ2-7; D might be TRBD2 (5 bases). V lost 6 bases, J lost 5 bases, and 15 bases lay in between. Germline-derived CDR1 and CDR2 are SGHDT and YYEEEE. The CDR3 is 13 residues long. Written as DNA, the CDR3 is TGTGCCAGCATCTCCCGGGGTAGGAACGAGCAGTACTTC. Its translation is CASISRGRNEQYF.

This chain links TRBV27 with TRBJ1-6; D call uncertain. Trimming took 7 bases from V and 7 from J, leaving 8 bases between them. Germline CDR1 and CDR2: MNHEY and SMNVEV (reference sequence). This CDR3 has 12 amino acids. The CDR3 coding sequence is TGTGCCAGCACAATTGGGAATTCACCCCTCCACTTT. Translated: CASTIGNSPLHF.

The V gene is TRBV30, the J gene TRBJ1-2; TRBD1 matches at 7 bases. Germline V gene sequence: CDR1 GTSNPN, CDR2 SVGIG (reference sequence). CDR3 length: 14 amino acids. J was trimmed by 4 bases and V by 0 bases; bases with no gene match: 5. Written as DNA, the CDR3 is TGTGCCTGGAGTGTATCAGGGGGGAGCTATGGCTACACCTTC. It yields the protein CAWSVSGGSYGYTF.

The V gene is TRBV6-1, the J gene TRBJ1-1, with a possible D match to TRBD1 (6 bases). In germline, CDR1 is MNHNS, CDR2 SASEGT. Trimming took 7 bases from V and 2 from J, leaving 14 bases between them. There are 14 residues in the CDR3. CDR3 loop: CASTKGGPNTEAFF. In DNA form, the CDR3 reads TGTGCCAGCACTAAGGGGGGACCCAACACTGAAGCTTTCTTT.

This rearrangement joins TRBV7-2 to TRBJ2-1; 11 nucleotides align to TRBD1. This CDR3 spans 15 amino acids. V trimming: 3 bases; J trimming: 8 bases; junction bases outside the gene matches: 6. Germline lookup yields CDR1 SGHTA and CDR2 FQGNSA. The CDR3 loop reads CASSFPGTGGHEQFF. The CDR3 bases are TGTGCCAGCAGCTTCCCCGGGACAGGGGGACATGAGCAGTTCTTC.

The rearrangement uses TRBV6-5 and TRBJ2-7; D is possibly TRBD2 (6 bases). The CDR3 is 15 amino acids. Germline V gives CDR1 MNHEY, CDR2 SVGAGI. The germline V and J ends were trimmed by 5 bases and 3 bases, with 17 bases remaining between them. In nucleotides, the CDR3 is TGTGCCAGCAGTAGATCAAGCGGGTCAGTCTACGAGCAGTACTTC. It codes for CASSRSSGSVYEQYF.

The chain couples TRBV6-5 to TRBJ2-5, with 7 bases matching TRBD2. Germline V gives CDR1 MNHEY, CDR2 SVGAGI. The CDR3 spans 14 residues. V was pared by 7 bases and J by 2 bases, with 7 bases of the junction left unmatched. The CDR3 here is CASKVGGGQETQYF. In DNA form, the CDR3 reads TGTGCCAGCAAAGTCGGGGGAGGGCAAGAGACCCAGTACTTC.

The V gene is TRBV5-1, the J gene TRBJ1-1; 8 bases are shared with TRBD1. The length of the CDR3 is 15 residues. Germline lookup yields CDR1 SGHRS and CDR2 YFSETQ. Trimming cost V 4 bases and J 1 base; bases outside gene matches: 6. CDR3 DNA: TGCGCCAGCAGCGTCCCACAGGGGGAGAACACTGAAGCTTTCTTT. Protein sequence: CASSVPQGENTEAFF. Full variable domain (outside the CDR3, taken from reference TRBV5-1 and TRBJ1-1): KAGVTQTPRYLIKTRGQQVTLSCSPISGHRSVSWYQQTPGQGLQFLFEYFSETQRNKGNFPGRFSGRQFSNSRSEMNVSTLELGDSALYLCASSVPQGENTEAFFGQGTRLTVV.

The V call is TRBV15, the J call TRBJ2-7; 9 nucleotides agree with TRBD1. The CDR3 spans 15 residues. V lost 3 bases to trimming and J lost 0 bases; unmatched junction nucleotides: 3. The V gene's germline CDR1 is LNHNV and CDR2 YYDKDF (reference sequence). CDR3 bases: TGTGCCACCAGCAGGAGACAGGGGGGCTCCTACGAGCAGTACTTC. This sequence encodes CATSRRQGGSYEQYF.

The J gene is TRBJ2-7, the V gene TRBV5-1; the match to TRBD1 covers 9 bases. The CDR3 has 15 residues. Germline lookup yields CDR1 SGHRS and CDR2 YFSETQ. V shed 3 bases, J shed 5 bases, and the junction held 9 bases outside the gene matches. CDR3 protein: CASSSRTGAGNEQYF. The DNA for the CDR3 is TGCGCCAGCAGCTCGCGGACAGGGGCTGGTAACGAGCAGTACTTC. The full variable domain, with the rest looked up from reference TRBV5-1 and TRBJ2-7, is KAGVTQTPRYLIKTRGQQVTLSCSPISGHRSVSWYQQTPGQGLQFLFEYFSETQRNKGNFPGRFSGRQFSNSRSEMNVSTLELGDSALYLCASSSRTGAGNEQYFGPGTRLTVT.

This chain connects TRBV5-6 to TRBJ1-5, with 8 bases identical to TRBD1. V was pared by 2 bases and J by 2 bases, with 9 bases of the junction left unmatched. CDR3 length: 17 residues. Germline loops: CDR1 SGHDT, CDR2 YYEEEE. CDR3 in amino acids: CASSLTLQGVGNQPQHF. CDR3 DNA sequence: TGTGCCAGCAGCTTAACCCTACAGGGGGTTGGCAATCAGCCCCAGCATTTT.

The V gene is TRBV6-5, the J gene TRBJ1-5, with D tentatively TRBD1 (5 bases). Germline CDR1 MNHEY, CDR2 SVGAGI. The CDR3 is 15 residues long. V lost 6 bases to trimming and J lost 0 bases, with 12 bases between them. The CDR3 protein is CASRPRQTSNQPQHF. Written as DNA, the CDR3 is TGTGCCAGCAGACCTCGACAGACTAGCAATCAGCCCCAGCATTTT.